This T cell receptor (beta chain) stems from a study of shared clonotypes between healthy human individuals. Overall study: Every donor yielded three CD4 naive, three CD4 memory, two CD8 naive and one CD8 memory plate.

This CDR3 spans 15 amino acids. Germline CDR1 and CDR2: SGHTA and FQGNSA. Trimming removed 1 base from V and 4 bases from J; junction bases left unmatched: 7. The assay ran at deep level. Data came from immunoSEQ multiplex PCR; TCRdb stores just in-frame clones and leaves some out. The sample yields 2 million to 2.5 million clones, 85% to 95% seen once. Participating donors were healthy, HIV-negative adults free of recent acute infections or vaccinations. This chain links TRBV7-2 with TRBJ2-7, with 7 positions matching TRBD2. The sample consisted of naive CD4+ T cells from PBMCs. The subset denotes: CD45RA+ positively selected. The sequence was obtained from a man younger than 30 in good health. Some clones in this sample may be carry-over from other donors' samples. DNA of the CDR3: TGTGCCAGCAGCTTAGGTCCGCGGGAGATGTACGAGCAGTACTTC. Residues: CASSLGPREMYEQYF.